This TCR beta chain was captured by sequencing in a study of blood T cell repertoires in COVID-19. Authors' processing steps: Reference gene primer amplification in the assay estimated nucleated cell counts. The data were produced by immunoSEQ multiplex PCR, yet TCRdb's version contains in-frame clones alone and is incomplete. That table furnishes V, J and clone size, whereas the DNA furnished D and trimming. Of about 360,000 clones listed, approximately 86% are singletons. Looked up from germline, CDR1 is MNHEY and CDR2 is SVGEGT. V gave up 6 bases and J gave up 5 bases; unmatched junction bases: 3. CDR3 length: 12 amino acids.

J is TRBJ2-7 and V is TRBV6-2 or TRBV6-3; 8 nucleotides agree with TRBD1. The sequence came from an older woman with COVID-19, enrolled during active disease. Specimen: peripheral blood. The CDR3 here is CASSTTGDEQYF. Written as DNA, the CDR3 is TGTGCCAGCAGCACGACAGGGGACGAGCAGTACTTC.